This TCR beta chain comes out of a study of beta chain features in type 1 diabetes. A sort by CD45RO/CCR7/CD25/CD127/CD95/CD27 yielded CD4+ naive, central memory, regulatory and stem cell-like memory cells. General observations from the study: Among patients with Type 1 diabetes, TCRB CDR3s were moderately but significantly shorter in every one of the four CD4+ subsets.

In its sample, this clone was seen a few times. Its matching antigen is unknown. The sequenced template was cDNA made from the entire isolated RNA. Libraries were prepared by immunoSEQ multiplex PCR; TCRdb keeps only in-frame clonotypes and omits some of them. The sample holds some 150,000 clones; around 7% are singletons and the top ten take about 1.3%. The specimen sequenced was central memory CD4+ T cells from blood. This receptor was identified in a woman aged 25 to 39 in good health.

The CDR3 loop is CASSDPQGSNEKLFF. Written as DNA, the CDR3 is TGTGCCAGCAGTGACCCCCAGGGATCTAATGAAAAACTGTTTTTT. V is TRBV2 and J is TRBJ1-4; tentative D call: TRBD1 (5 bases). Germline CDR1 is SNHLY and CDR2 is FYNNEI. V was shortened by 3 bases and J by 3 bases, with 11 bases between the two germline ends. The CDR3 length is 15 residues.